This TCR beta chain was retrieved from a study of CD8+CD57+ T cells in acquired aplastic anemia. Across the study: There were some 9.8 million reads, on average, for CD4+ cells from healthy donors.

This clonotype was seen repeatedly, ten times or more. V was clipped by 0 bases and J by 7 bases; unmatched bases: 13. The germline CDR1 and CDR2 sequences are SGHRS and YFSETQ. This CDR3 has 18 residues. Profiling of TCR beta VDJ combinations and CDR3 sequences used genomic DNA as template. TCRdb processed the reads anew with MiXCR; each CDR3 protein has one entry. The data show about 190,000 distinct CDR3 sequences, with approximately 50% seen just once and 16% held by the top ten. The rearrangement uses TRBV5-1 and TRBJ2-1, with 10 positions matching TRBD1. The clonotype originates from a human donor in good health, serving as a control. Material for sequencing was sorted CD4+, CD8+, or CD8+CD57+ T cells (not recorded which) from PBMCs. CDR3 in amino acids: CASSLASSSRDRGNEQFF. The CDR3 bases are TGCGCCAGCAGCTTGGCCTCGTCGTCCCGGGACAGGGGAAATGAGCAGTTCTTC. The full variable domain, rest sourced from reference TRBV5-1 and TRBJ2-1, is KAGVTQTPRYLIKTRGQQVTLSCSPISGHRSVSWYQQTPGQGLQFLFEYFSETQRNKGNFPGRFSGRQFSNSRSEMNVSTLELGDSALYLCASSLASSSRDRGNEQFFGPGTRLTVL.